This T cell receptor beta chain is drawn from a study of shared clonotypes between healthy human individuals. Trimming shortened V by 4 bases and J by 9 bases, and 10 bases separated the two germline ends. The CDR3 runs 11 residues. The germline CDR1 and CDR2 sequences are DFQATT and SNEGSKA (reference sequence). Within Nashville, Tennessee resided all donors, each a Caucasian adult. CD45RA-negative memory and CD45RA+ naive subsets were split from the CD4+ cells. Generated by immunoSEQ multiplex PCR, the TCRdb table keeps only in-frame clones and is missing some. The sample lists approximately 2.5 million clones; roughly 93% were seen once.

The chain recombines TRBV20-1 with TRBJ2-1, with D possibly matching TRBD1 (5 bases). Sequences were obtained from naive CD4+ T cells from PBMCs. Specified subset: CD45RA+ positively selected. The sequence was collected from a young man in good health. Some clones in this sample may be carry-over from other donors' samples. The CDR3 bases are TGCAGTGCTACCCAGGGTCGTGAGCAGTTCTTC. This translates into CSATQGREQFF.